Listed here is a single T cell receptor (beta chain). Its antigen is currently unknown. In germline, CDR1 is SQVTM, CDR2 ANQGSEA. V dropped 2 bases and J dropped 0 bases, with 7 bases sitting between them. The CDR3 is 13 residues long. Both 60 Vbeta primers and 13 Jbeta primers went into the PCR. The table came from immunoSEQ multiplex PCR; TCRdb's copy has only in-frame clones and leaves some out. The repertoire has 150,000 to 200,000 clones, over 65% of them found once; the top ten carry about 1.5%. This sample is drawn from a study of cytomegalovirus exposure and HLA in healthy donors. Study-level findings and limits: Most of the TCR beta V segments (in an earlier analysis) were productive either about 90% or about 30% of the time. The listing of 150 to 200 TCR beta chains classed them as cytomegalovirus-associated. Association of roughly 18,000 TCR beta sequences with HLA alleles was found at 0.05 false discovery rate in a later analysis.

The source material was PBMCs. This chain links TRBV29-1 with TRBJ2-5; D is unresolved. This sequence was found in a man aged 18 to 30 in good health and CMV-seronegative. The CDR3 spells CSVERSNQETQYF. CDR3 bases: TGCAGCGTTGAACGGTCCAACCAAGAGACCCAGTACTTC. The complete variable domain, with remaining parts taken from reference TRBV29-1 and TRBJ2-5, reads SAVISQKPSRDICQRGTSLTIQCQVDSQVTMMFWYRQQPGQSLTLIATANQGSEATYESGFVIDKFPISRPNLTFSTLTVSNMSPEDSSIYLCSVERSNQETQYFGPGTRLLVL.